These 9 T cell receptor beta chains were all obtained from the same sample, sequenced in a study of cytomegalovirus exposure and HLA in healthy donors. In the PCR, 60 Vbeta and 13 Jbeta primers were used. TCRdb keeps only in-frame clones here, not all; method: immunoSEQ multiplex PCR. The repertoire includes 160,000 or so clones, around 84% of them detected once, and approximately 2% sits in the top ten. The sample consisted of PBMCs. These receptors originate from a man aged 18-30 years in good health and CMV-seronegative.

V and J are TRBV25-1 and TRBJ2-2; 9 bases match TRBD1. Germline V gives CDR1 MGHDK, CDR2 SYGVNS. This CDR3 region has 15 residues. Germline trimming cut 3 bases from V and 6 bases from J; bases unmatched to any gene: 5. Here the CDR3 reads CASSDGTGLAGELFF. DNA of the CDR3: TGTGCCAGCAGTGACGGGACAGGGCTCGCCGGGGAGCTGTTTTTT.

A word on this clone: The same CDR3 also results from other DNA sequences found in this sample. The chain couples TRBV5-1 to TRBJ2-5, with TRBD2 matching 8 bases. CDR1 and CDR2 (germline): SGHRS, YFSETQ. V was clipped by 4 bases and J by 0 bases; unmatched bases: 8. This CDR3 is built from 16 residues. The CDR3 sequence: CASSSGTGGYQETQYF. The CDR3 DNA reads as TGCGCCAGCAGCAGCGGGACGGGAGGGTACCAAGAGACCCAGTACTTC.

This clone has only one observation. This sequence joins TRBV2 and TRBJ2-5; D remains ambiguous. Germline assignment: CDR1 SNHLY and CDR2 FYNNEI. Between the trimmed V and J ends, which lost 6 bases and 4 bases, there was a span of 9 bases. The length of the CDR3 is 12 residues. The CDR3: CASSPGGETQYF. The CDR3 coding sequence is TGTGCCAGCAGCCCGGGTGGAGAGACCCAGTACTTC.

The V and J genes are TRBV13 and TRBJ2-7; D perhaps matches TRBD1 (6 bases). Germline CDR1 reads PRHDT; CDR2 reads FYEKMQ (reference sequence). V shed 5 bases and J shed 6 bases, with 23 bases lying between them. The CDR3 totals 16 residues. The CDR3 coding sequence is TGTGCCAGCAGCCCCGGGCAGGGGCGCTCGGCTTTCGAGCAGTACTTC. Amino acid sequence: CASSPGQGRSAFEQYF.

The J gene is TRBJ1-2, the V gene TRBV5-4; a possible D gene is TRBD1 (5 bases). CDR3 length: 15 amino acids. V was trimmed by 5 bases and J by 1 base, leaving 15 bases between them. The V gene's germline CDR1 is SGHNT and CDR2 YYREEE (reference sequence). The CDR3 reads CASSLRDRINYGYTF. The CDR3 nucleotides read TGTGCCAGCAGTCTGCGGGACCGGATTAACTATGGCTACACCTTC.

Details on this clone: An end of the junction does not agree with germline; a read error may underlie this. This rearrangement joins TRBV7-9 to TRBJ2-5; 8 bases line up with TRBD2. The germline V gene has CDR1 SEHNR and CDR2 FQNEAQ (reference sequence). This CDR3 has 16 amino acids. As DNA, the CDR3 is TGTTCCAGCAGCTCCACCGGGGGGGTAGAACAAGAGACCCAGTACTTC. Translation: CSSSSTGGVEQETQYF. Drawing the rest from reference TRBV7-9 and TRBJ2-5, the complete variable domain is DTGVSQNPRHKITKRGQNVTFRCDPISEHNRLYWYRQTLGQGPEFLTYFQNEAQLEKSRLLSDRFSAERPKGSFSTLEIQRTEQGDSAMYLCSSSSTGGVEQETQYFGPGTRLLVL.

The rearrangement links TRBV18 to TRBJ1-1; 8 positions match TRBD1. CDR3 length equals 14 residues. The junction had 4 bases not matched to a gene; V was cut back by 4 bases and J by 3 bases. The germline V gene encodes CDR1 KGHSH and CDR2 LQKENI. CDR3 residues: CASSLRGLYTEAFF. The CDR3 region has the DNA TGTGCCAGCTCACTCAGGGGGCTGTACACTGAAGCTTTCTTT.

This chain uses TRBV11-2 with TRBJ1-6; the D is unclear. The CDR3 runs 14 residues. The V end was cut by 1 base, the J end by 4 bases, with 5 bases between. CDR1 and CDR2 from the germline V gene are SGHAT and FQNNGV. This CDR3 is CASSLAVYNSPLHF. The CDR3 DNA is TGTGCCAGCAGCTTAGCCGTTTATAATTCACCCCTCCACTTT.

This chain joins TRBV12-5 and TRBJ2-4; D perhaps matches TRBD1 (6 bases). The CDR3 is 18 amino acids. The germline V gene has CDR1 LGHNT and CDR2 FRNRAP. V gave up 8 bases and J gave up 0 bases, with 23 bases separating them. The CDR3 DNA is TGTGCTAGTCCGCTGAAGGGACACCGAAAGCGAGCCAAAAACATTCAGTACTTC. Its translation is CASPLKGHRKRAKNIQYF.